Reported below is one T cell receptor beta chain. Its cognate antigen is unknown. This sample stems from a study of CD8+ T cells in alopecia areata. Findings and limits, study-wide: One nonresponder makes the tie between baseline CD8+ expansion and response uncertain. Compared with normal scalp, lesional scalp had higher clonality and more expanded CD8+ clones. In blood and scalp, many expanded lesional clones persisted during tofacitinib.

Treatment: oral pan-JAK inhibitor, 5-10 mg twice daily. RNA was extracted and reverse transcribed into cDNA as the sequencing template. Sequencing was performed with immunoSEQ multiplex PCR; in TCRdb, only in-frame clones are kept and a portion is missing. Found here are over 85,000 clones, 50% to 75% of them singletons; the top ten hold around a sixth. V was shortened by 4 bases and J by 3 bases, with 23 bases between the two germline ends. The CDR3 consists of 18 residues. From germline, CDR1 is MNHEY and CDR2 SMNVEV (reference sequence). The source is a human donor with alopecia areata. The sequencing used CD8+ T cells sorted from blood, collected at week 4, from a patient treated with tofacitinib. The V call is TRBV27, the J call TRBJ2-3, with D perhaps TRBD2 (6 bases). The DNA for the CDR3 is TGTGCCAGCAGTTCCCTGACATTAAGCGGGTTAGGGACAGATACGCAGTATTTT. Protein sequence: CASSSLTLSGLGTDTQYF.